This passage covers 28 T cell receptor beta chains from one sample sequenced in a study of cytomegalovirus exposure and HLA in healthy donors. Use of 60 Vbeta and 13 Jbeta primers characterized the PCR. The data were produced by immunoSEQ multiplex PCR, yet TCRdb's version contains in-frame clones alone and is incomplete. The sample holds 150,000 to 200,000 clones, around three quarters seen once. Material: PBMCs. These receptors all stem from a woman aged 25 to 45 in good health and CMV-seronegative.

This clone was detected only once. V is TRBV4-3 and J is TRBJ1-1; TRBD1 might be the D (6 bases). CDR1 is LGHNA and CDR2 is YSLEER in the germline V gene. The CDR3 totals 15 residues. Trimming took off 0 bases at V and 4 bases at J, with 12 bases between the two ends. CDR3 protein: CASSQEPQGITEAFF. The CDR3 DNA is TGCGCCAGCAGCCAAGAACCGCAGGGGATCACTGAAGCTTTCTTT.

This clone has just one count. The chain uses TRBV11-3 and TRBJ2-7, with D possibly TRBD1 on 5 matching bases. CDR1 and CDR2 (germline): SGHNT, YENEEA. V lost 5 bases and J lost 7, with 12 bases in between. CDR3 length: 12 residues. The CDR3 reads CASSLRAGEQYF. The DNA of the CDR3 is TGTGCCAGCAGCCTCAGGGCTGGGGAGCAGTACTTC.

This chain connects TRBV15 to TRBJ2-7; a weak D match, TRBD1 (5 bases). CDR1 and CDR2 (germline): LNHNV, YYDKDF (reference sequence). The CDR3 runs to 15 residues. V lost 0 bases, J lost 0 bases, and 9 bases lay in between. The CDR3 DNA reads TGTGCCACCAGCAGAGAGCCGGACACCTCCTACGAGCAGTACTTC. This codes for CATSREPDTSYEQYF. Full variable domain (outside the CDR3, taken from reference TRBV15 and TRBJ2-7): DAMVIQNPRYQVTQFGKPVTLSCSQTLNHNVMYWYQQKSSQAPKLLFHYYDKDFNNEADTPDNFQSRRPNTSFCFLDIRSPGLGDTAMYLCATSREPDTSYEQYFGPGTRLTVT.

The chain links TRBV5-5 to TRBJ2-7; 7 bases line up with TRBD2. This CDR3 is 14 amino acids long. Germline V lookup: CDR1 SGHKS, CDR2 YYEKEE (reference sequence). J gave up 0 bases and V 4 bases, and 4 bases lay outside the gene matches. In DNA form, the CDR3 reads TGTGCCAGCAGCGGGGCTAGCGGCTCCTACGAGCAGTACTTC. This sequence encodes CASSGASGSYEQYF.

The CDR3 DNA reads as TGTGCCAGCAGCTTGTTGGCTGGCGGTGAGCAGTTCTTC. Amino acid sequence: CASSLLAGGEQFF. V usage is TRBV11-2 and J usage is TRBJ2-1; D gene ambiguous. Per germline, CDR1 SGHAT and CDR2 FQNNGV. The germline V and J ends were trimmed by 3 bases and 9 bases, with 12 bases remaining between them. The CDR3 totals 13 residues.

The J gene is TRBJ1-3, the V gene TRBV27; 8 positions agree with TRBD1. The CDR3 spans 17 residues. The J segment lost 3 bases and the V segment lost 5 bases, leaving 12 bases of the junction unmatched. The germline V gene has CDR1 MNHEY and CDR2 SMNVEV (reference sequence). In DNA, the CDR3 is TGTGCCAGCAGTCCCCAGGGGGCAGGGCTAAGTGGAAACACCATATATTTT. Protein sequence: CASSPQGAGLSGNTIYF.

This CDR3 is CASSLGTVEAFF. The CDR3, as DNA: TGCGCCAGCAGCTTGGGGACAGTTGAAGCTTTCTTT. This chain connects TRBV5-1 to TRBJ1-1; a possible D gene is TRBD1 (6 bases). Looked up from germline, CDR1 is SGHRS and CDR2 is YFSETQ. V was pared by 0 bases and J by 7 bases, with 7 bases between. The CDR3 runs to 12 residues.

This clone was counted once. The rearrangement uses TRBV7-2 and TRBJ2-7; weak D call: TRBD2 (6 bases). V dropped 4 bases and J dropped 0 bases, with 10 bases sitting between them. The CDR3 has 14 residues. Germline V lookup: CDR1 SGHTA, CDR2 FQGNSA. CDR3 in DNA: TGTGCCAGCAGCTGGGGGACTGCCTCCTACGAGCAGTACTTC. Its translation is CASSWGTASYEQYF.

This chain links TRBV7-8 with TRBJ1-2; D is possibly TRBD1 (6 bases). Germline V gene data show CDR1 as SGHVS and CDR2 as FQNEAQ. This CDR3 has 15 amino acids. V dropped 1 base and J dropped 3 bases, with 12 bases sitting between them. The CDR3 DNA reads TGTGCCAGCAGCTTAGGGGCAGGGGTAGACTATGGCTACACCTTC. Its translation is CASSLGAGVDYGYTF.

This sequence joins TRBV9 and TRBJ1-1; no firm D call. CDR1 is SGDLS and CDR2 is YYNGEE in the germline V gene. The CDR3 is 11 residues long. The germline V and J ends were trimmed by 4 bases and 5 bases, with 6 bases remaining between them. DNA of the CDR3: TGTGCCAGCAGCCCGGGTACTGAAGCTTTCTTT. Encoded protein: CASSPGTEAFF.

The chain employs TRBV7-6 and TRBJ2-2, with D hard to call. In germline, CDR1 is SGHVS, CDR2 FNYEAQ. The CDR3 is made up of 17 amino acids. Trimming took off 3 bases at V and 4 bases at J, with 18 bases between the two ends. The CDR3 reads CASSLGPGLSSTGELFF. The CDR3 DNA is TGTGCCAGCAGCTTGGGCCCCGGCCTCTCCTCCACCGGGGAGCTGTTTTTT.

In its sample, this clone was seen a few times. The rearrangement uses TRBV21-1 and TRBJ2-4; the table's D call, TRBD1, was not checked against the DNA. TRBV21-1 represents a pseudogene. The CDR3 is made up of 18 amino acids. The CDR3 DNA reads as TGTGCCAGCAGCATCAGCGAATTACAGGGTATAGCCAAAAACATTCAGTACTTC. Its translation is CASSISELQGIAKNIQYF.

CDR3 in DNA: TGTGCCAGCTCACCACGGGGCAGGAGCGAAGATCAGCCCCAGCATTTT. Amino acid sequence: CASSPRGRSEDQPQHF. The V gene is TRBV18, the J gene TRBJ1-5, with D tentatively TRBD1 (5 bases). Germline assignment: CDR1 KGHSH and CDR2 LQKENI. Trimming cost V 1 base and J 5 bases, with 15 bases left between them. This CDR3 comprises 16 residues.

This clone appeared a single time. The chain recombines TRBV19 with TRBJ2-7; TRBD2 aligns across 7 bases. V dropped 6 bases and J dropped 3; count of bases not matched to a gene: 8. Germline V gene sequence: CDR1 LNHDA, CDR2 SQIVND (reference sequence). There are 14 residues in the CDR3. Here the CDR3 reads CASSPGLGGYEQYF. The DNA for the CDR3 is TGTGCCAGTAGCCCCGGACTAGGCGGCTACGAGCAGTACTTC.

The chain carries TRBV19 and TRBJ2-1, with 11 nucleotides matching TRBD2. Germline CDR1 LNHDA, CDR2 SQIVND (reference sequence). V gave up 5 bases and J gave up 4 bases; unmatched junction bases: 4. CDR3 length: 15 amino acids. CDR3 sequence: CASSPSGGPYNEQFF. The CDR3 region has the DNA TGTGCCAGTAGTCCTAGCGGGGGGCCTTACAATGAGCAGTTCTTC.

The V and J genes are TRBV7-2 and TRBJ2-7; D not resolved. The CDR3 contains 11 residues. V was shortened by 4 bases and J by 5 bases, with 6 bases between the two germline ends. Germline CDR1 reads SGHTA; CDR2 reads FQGNSA. CDR3 loop: CASSYSNEQYF. CDR3 nucleotide sequence: TGTGCCAGCAGCTATAGTAACGAGCAGTACTTC.

The chain is built from TRBV9 and TRBJ1-1; TRBD1 agrees at 8 bases. This CDR3 is 16 amino acids long. Trimming took 4 bases from V and 7 from J; bases not matched to a gene: 15. CDR1 and CDR2 from the germline V gene are SGDLS and YYNGEE. The CDR3, as DNA: TGTGCCAGCAGCTCCGGACAGGGTTCCGCGCAGAATGAAGCTTTCTTT. It yields the protein CASSSGQGSAQNEAFF.

In its sample, this clone was seen once. The J gene is TRBJ2-5, the V gene TRBV5-1; no firm D call. CDR3 size: 14 residues. Between the trimmed V and J ends, which lost 4 bases and 2 bases, there was a span of 12 bases. Germline V lookup: CDR1 SGHRS, CDR2 YFSETQ. CDR3 nucleotide sequence: TGCGCCAGCAGCCCCCCGGTCGGGCAAGAGACCCAGTACTTC. This encodes CASSPPVGQETQYF.

This clone occurred a few times. The CDR3 sequence is CASSQDLGGYNQPQHF. For the CDR3, the DNA is TGTGCCAGCAGCCAAGATTTGGGGGGATACAATCAGCCCCAGCATTTT. This chain joins TRBV14 and TRBJ1-5; weak D call: TRBD1 (5 bases). The CDR3 length is 16 residues. V lost 0 bases, J lost 3 bases, and 12 bases lay in between. CDR1 is SGHDN, CDR2 FVKESK, per germline.

The rearrangement links TRBV7-3 to TRBJ2-7, with 10 bases identical to TRBD1. The CDR3 extends over 13 amino acids. The germline V gene has CDR1 SGHTA and CDR2 FQGTGA. V dropped 5 bases and J dropped 6; count of bases not matched to a gene: 4. The CDR3 protein is CASSTTGGREQYF. The CDR3 coding sequence is TGTGCCAGCAGCACGACAGGGGGCCGCGAGCAGTACTTC.

The J gene is TRBJ2-5, the V gene TRBV11-2; D perhaps matches TRBD2 (7 bases). Trimming took off 5 bases at V and 7 bases at J, with 17 bases between the two ends. The CDR3 length is 14 residues. The germline V gene encodes CDR1 SGHAT and CDR2 FQNNGV. The chain's CDR3 is CASSLGGGWATQYF. As DNA, the CDR3 is TGTGCCAGCAGCCTAGGGGGGGGATGGGCGACCCAGTACTTC.

V usage is TRBV29-1 and J usage is TRBJ1-1; TRBD1 matches at 10 bases. The V gene's germline CDR1 is SQVTM and CDR2 ANQGSEA. There are 13 residues in the CDR3. The junction had 6 bases not matched to a gene; V was cut back by 6 bases and J by 5 bases. The CDR3 here is CSVLGQGGTEAFF. The CDR3 DNA is TGCAGCGTCCTAGGACAGGGGGGGACTGAAGCTTTCTTT.

CDR3 nucleotides: TGTGCCAGCAGCCCCGGACAGAGGGACTCACCCCTCCACTTT. It encodes CASSPGQRDSPLHF. The chain has TRBV7-7 and TRBJ1-6, with a tentative D call TRBD1 (6 bases). The CDR3 sequence is 14 residues long. V gave up 5 bases and J gave up 10 bases, with 15 bases separating them. Germline V gives CDR1 SSHAT, CDR2 FNYEAQ (reference sequence).

V usage is TRBV9 and J usage is TRBJ2-5, with D maybe TRBD2 (5 bases). The CDR3 has 16 amino acids. The ends were cut back, 4 bases at V and 0 bases at J, with 16 bases in the middle. CDR1 is SGDLS, CDR2 YYNGEE, per germline. This CDR3 reads CASSSMSGVNQETQYF. For the CDR3, the DNA is TGTGCCAGCAGCTCTATGTCCGGGGTGAACCAAGAGACCCAGTACTTC.

This chain joins TRBV6-5 and TRBJ1-2, with D possibly being TRBD1 (5 bases). The CDR3 has 12 residues. V lost 2 bases, J lost 8 bases, and 9 bases lay in between. CDR1 and CDR2 from the germline V gene are MNHEY and SVGAGI. CDR3: CASSYGAFGYTF. The CDR3, as DNA: TGTGCCAGCAGTTACGGGGCATTCGGCTACACCTTC.

This chain uses TRBV9 with TRBJ1-1, with 12 positions matching TRBD1. In germline, CDR1 is SGDLS, CDR2 YYNGEE. The junction had 7 bases not matched to a gene; V was cut back by 4 bases and J by 0 bases. This CDR3 has 17 residues. CDR3 amino acids: CASSPRDRGLVNTEAFF. In DNA form, the CDR3 reads TGTGCCAGCAGCCCCCGGGACAGGGGGCTTGTGAACACTGAAGCTTTCTTT.

The chain is built from TRBV7-9 and TRBJ1-1; the D gene is possibly TRBD1 (5 bases). The CDR3 is 16 amino acids. Germline assignment: CDR1 SEHNR and CDR2 FQNEAQ (reference sequence). The V and J ends lost 3 bases and 6 bases respectively, with 20 bases between them. CDR3 nucleotides: TGTGCCAGCAGCTTGGGAGGGAGTACAGGAGGCGCTGAAGCTTTCTTT. Amino acids: CASSLGGSTGGAEAFF.

This chain uses TRBV7-9 with TRBJ2-2, with D possibly TRBD2 on 6 matching bases. V was shortened by 0 bases and J by 2 bases, with 13 bases between the two germline ends. The CDR3 is 17 amino acids. Germline V gives CDR1 SEHNR, CDR2 FQNEAQ (reference sequence). The CDR3 region is CASSLALGGVNTGELFF. As DNA, the CDR3 is TGTGCCAGCAGCTTAGCGCTGGGCGGGGTCAACACCGGGGAGCTGTTTTTT.